The 12 T cell receptor beta chains below were found in one sample sequenced in a study of T cells in Graves' hyperthyroidism and ophthalmopathy. Amplification targeted TCR beta CDR3 regions from RNA transcripts. First-round RT-PCR of the TCR CDR3 relied on the HTBI primer set. Each CDR3 protein gets one entry after TCRdb re-called the multiplex PCR reads with MiXCR. The sample lists some 600,000 distinct CDR3 sequences, about 14% seen once, with roughly 5.5% in the top ten. The specimen sequenced was blood. All receptors derive from a woman aged 25-40 years with Graves' hyperthyroidism that later progressed to Graves' ophthalmopathy.

Of note for this clonotype: One junction end does not reproduce the germline sequence, and a read error may be involved. The chain carries TRBV6-1 and TRBJ2-5; perhaps TRBD2 as D (6 bases). The V gene's germline CDR1 is MNHNS and CDR2 SASEGT. The CDR3 has 12 residues. The CDR3 DNA follows: TGTGGCAGCACCGGAGCGGGAGAGACCCAGTACTTC. This translates into CGSTGAGETQYF.

This clonotype has a count of ten or more. The chain carries TRBV2 and TRBJ2-1; D is unclear. The germline V gene encodes CDR1 SNHLY and CDR2 FYNNEI. Between the trimmed V and J ends, which lost 0 bases and 5 bases, there was a span of 11 bases. This CDR3 region has 15 residues. The CDR3: CASSEALGPDNEQFF. The CDR3 DNA sequence: TGTGCCAGCAGTGAAGCGCTTGGGCCCGACAATGAGCAGTTCTTC.

This clonotype showed up many times. V is TRBV7-2 and J is TRBJ1-5; no reliable D call. In germline, CDR1 is SGHTA, CDR2 FQGNSA. V lost 5 bases and J 1 base, leaving 12 bases between the germline ends. CDR3 length equals 15 residues. CDR3 in DNA: TGTGCCAGCAGCCCCAGTCATGGAAGCAATCAGCCCCAGCATTTT. Translated, it gives CASSPSHGSNQPQHF.

This clonotype has ten or more counts. The CDR3 DNA follows: TGTGCCTGGAGTGGGGGCATTGAAGCTTTCTTT. Translation: CAWSGGIEAFF. The rearrangement links TRBV30 to TRBJ1-1; perhaps TRBD1 as D (5 bases). Trimming removed 1 base from V and 7 bases from J, with 7 bases in between. The germline V gene encodes CDR1 GTSNPN and CDR2 SVGIG (reference sequence). The CDR3 sequence is 11 residues long.

In this sample, this clonotype turned up a few times. The CDR3 carries no conserved terminal phenylalanine or tryptophan, so it likely arises from a read error. The V call is TRBV4-3, the J call TRBJ1-1; D is uncertain. CDR3 size: 15 residues. V was clipped by 2 bases and J by 0 bases, with 10 bases between them. The germline V gene has CDR1 LGHNA and CDR2 YSLEER. In DNA form, the CDR3 reads TGCGCCAGCAGCCAATCCGGGCTCCTGAACACTGAAGCTTTCTCT. Protein: CASSQSGLLNTEAFS.

This sequence joins TRBV7-9 and TRBJ2-7; the match to TRBD1 covers 8 bases. V shed 5 bases, J shed 4 bases, and the junction held 10 bases outside the gene matches. The CDR3 extends over 15 amino acids. Germline lookup yields CDR1 SEHNR and CDR2 FQNEAQ (reference sequence). The CDR3 DNA reads TGTGCCAGCAGCCCTGGGGTGACAGGGGAATACGAGCAGTACTTC. Translation gives CASSPGVTGEYEQYF.

The table lists this clonotype with many counts. The chain employs TRBV9 and TRBJ2-1; 9 bases agree with TRBD2. This CDR3 has 16 amino acids. V was pared by 0 bases and J by 1 base, with 2 bases of the junction left unmatched. The germline gives CDR1 SGDLS, CDR2 YYNGEE. In DNA, the CDR3 is TGTGCCAGCAGCGTAGTGGCGGGAGGGTCCTACAATGAGCAGTTCTTC. Translating gives CASSVVAGGSYNEQFF.

The table lists this clonotype with many counts. The chain joins TRBV11-2 to TRBJ2-2; a weak D match, TRBD2 (6 bases). Germline assignment: CDR1 SGHAT and CDR2 FQNNGV. With 5 bases removed from V and 10 bases from J, the gap between germline ends came to 20 bases. The CDR3 extends over 15 amino acids. The CDR3 region is CASSRAGFYAEELFF. The CDR3 DNA sequence: TGTGCCAGCAGCCGAGCGGGCTTCTACGCGGAGGAGCTGTTTTTT.

This clonotype showed up many times. V gene TRBV10-3 combines with J gene TRBJ2-3, with D maybe TRBD2 (6 bases). The CDR3 extends over 14 amino acids. Deletions cut 2 bases from V and 4 bases from J, with 10 bases between. Per germline, CDR1 ENHRY and CDR2 SYGVKD. The CDR3 coding sequence is TGTGCCATCAGTGAGAAAGGACTATCAGATACGCAGTATTTT. This encodes CAISEKGLSDTQYF.

With respect to this clonotype: No conserved phenylalanine or tryptophan ends this CDR3, so it is likely a read error. The chain links TRBV7-3 to TRBJ1-6; D gene unclear. The germline gives CDR1 SGHTA, CDR2 FQGTGA. V was cut by 0 bases and J by 8 bases, with 8 bases left in between. The CDR3 length is 14 residues. DNA of the CDR3: TGTGCCAGCAGCTTAACGGATGGAGATTCACCCCTCCACATT. It yields the protein CASSLTDGDSPLHI.

At least ten counts were recorded for this clonotype. The chain is built from TRBV6-5 and TRBJ2-3, with TRBD2 matching over 12 bases. Per the germline V gene, CDR1 is MNHEY and CDR2 is SVGAGI. V dropped 2 bases and J dropped 0; count of bases not matched to a gene: 0. The CDR3 is 16 amino acids. The CDR3 sequence is CASSYGTSGSTDTQYF. In DNA, the CDR3 is TGTGCCAGCAGTTACGGGACTAGCGGGAGCACAGATACGCAGTATTTT.

Many counts were recorded for this clonotype. This chain links TRBV2 with TRBJ2-1; no definite D call. V shed 7 bases and J shed 0 bases, with 7 bases lying between them. The CDR3 length is 13 residues. Germline CDR1 SNHLY, CDR2 FYNNEI. CDR3 DNA sequence: TGTGCCAGCATGCAGAGCTCCTACAATGAGCAGTTCTTC. Encoded protein: CASMQSSYNEQFF.